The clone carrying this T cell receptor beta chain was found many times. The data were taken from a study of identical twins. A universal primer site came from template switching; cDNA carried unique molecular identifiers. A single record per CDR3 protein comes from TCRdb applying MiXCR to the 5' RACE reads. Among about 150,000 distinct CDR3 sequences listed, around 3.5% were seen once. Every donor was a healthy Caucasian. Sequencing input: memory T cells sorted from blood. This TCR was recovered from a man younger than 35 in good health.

The CDR3 DNA follows: TGTGCCAGCGCCCCGAACACTGAAGCTTTCTTT. It yields the protein CASAPNTEAFF. The chain joins TRBV6-1 to TRBJ1-1; the D is unclear. V lost 8 bases to trimming and J lost 1 base, with 5 bases between them. The CDR3 spans 11 residues. Germline values: CDR1 MNHNS, CDR2 SASEGT.